The present entry profiles one T cell receptor (beta chain) with its context. Its antigen is still unknown. Sequence at one end of the junction differs from germline and may be a read error. The entry originates in a study of shared clonotypes between healthy human individuals. Across the whole study: Donors, aged 18 to 49, were a couple of women and a few men. Overall study findings and caveats: Among the subsets, naive ones generally showed larger estimated richness than memory ones.

Assay: immunoSEQ multiplex PCR; the TCRdb copy retains only in-frame clones and omits some. The data show 2 million to 2.5 million clones, nearly 97% seen once. This CDR3 has 15 amino acids. CDR1 and CDR2 from the germline V gene are MNHEY and SVGAGI. Sample: naive CD4+ T cells sorted from blood. Subset in this sample: CD45RA+ positively selected. The rearrangement links TRBV6-5 to TRBJ1-6, with D perhaps matching TRBD1 (5 bases). The sequence was collected from a man younger than 35 in good health. The DNA for the CDR3 is TGTGCCAGCAGCCCAGACAGTCTCTATAATTCACCCTTCCACTTT. Encoded protein: CASSPDSLYNSPFHF.